This entry describes one T cell receptor beta chain. Its target is unknown. These data come from a study of post-analysis software for immune sequencing data. Overall study results and limits: Multiple sclerosis patients had significantly lower normalized Chao1 diversity than controls. Controls had lower frequencies than patients of 4 or 5 TRBV segments, which included TRBV5-6, TRBV5-1 and TRBV20-1.

Researchers reported that TCR beta cDNA libraries carried unique molecular identifiers. TCRdb recomputed calls from the PCR reads with MiXCR, one row per CDR3 protein. Of 450,000 to 700,000 distinct CDR3 sequences listed, roughly 45% are singletons. Germline V gene lookup returns CDR1 MNHNY and CDR2 SVGAGI (reference sequence). V was clipped by 6 bases and J by 0 bases, with 11 bases between them. The CDR3 length is 14 residues. The chain has TRBV6-6 and TRBJ2-5; weak D call: TRBD2 (5 bases). The material sequenced was blood. This TCR came from a girl aged 10 to 17 with multiple sclerosis. CDR3 nucleotides: TGTGCCAGCAGCAGGAGAGGGAACCAAGAGACCCAGTACTTC. Its translation is CASSRRGNQETQYF.